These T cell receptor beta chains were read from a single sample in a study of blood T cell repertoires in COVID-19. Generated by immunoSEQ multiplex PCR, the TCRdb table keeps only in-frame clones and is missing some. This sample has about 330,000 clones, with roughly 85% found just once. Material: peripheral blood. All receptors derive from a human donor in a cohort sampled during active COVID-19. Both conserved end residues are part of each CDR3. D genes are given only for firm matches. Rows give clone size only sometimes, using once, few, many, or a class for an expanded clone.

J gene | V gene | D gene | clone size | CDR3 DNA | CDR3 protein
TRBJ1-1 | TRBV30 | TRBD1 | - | TGTGCCGCGGGACAGGGAGCAGAAGCTTTCTTT | CAAGQGAEAFF
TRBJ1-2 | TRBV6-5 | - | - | TGTGCCAGCAGTTACTCTGGGGGCGGCTATGGCTACACCTTC | CASSYSGGGYGYTF
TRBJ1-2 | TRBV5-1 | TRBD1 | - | TGCGCCAGCAGTCCGGTGACAGGGTACGGTGGCTCCTTC | CASSPVTGYGGSF
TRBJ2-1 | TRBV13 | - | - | TGTGCCAGCAGCTTAGGAATCCGGGGGGCAACTAATGAGCAGTTCTTC | CASSLGIRGATNEQFF
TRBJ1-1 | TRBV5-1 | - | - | TGCGCCAGCAGCTTGGTAGCAGGGCACACTGAAGCTTTCTTT | CASSLVAGHTEAFF
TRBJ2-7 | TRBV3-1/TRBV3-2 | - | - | TGTGCCAGCAGCCAAGATTGGGGCGCCACCTACGAGCAGTACTTC | CASSQDWGATYEQYF
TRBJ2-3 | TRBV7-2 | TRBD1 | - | TGTGCCAGCAGCTCCCAACAGGGGCGTACGCAGTATTTT | CASSSQQGRTQYF
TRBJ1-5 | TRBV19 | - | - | TGTGCCAGTACCTACGCCGGTTTCAATCAGCCCCAGCATTTT | CASTYAGFNQPQHF
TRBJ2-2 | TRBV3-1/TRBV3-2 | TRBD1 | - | TGTGCCAGCAGAGACAGGGGGGAATCCGGGGAGCTGTTTTTT | CASRDRGESGELFF
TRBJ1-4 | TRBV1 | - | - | TGCACCAGCAGCCAGGGCAAAGGATCTAATGAAAAACTGTTTTTT | CTSSQGKGSNEKLFF
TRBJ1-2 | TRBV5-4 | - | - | TGTGCCAGCAGCTTGTCACACTCTACGGGTGGCTACACCTTC | CASSLSHSTGGYTF
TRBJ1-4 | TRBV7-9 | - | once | TGTGCCAGCAGTCTCGGTATGGCTAATGAAAAACTGTTTTTT | CASSLGMANEKLFF
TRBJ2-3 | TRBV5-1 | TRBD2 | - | TGCGCCAGCAGCGACACCGGGACTAAGGCAGATACGCAGTATTTT | CASSDTGTKADTQYF
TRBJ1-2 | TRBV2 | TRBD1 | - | TGTGCCAGCAGTGAATCGGACAGGTACTACACCTTC | CASSESDRYYTF
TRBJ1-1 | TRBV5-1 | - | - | TGCGCCAGCAGCCCCGCAACAGCAAACACTGAAGCTTTCTTT | CASSPATANTEAFF
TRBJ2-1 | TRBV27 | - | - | TGTGCCAGCAGTTTTATTACTAGGGAGCAGTTCTTC | CASSFITREQFF
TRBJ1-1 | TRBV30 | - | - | TGTGCCTGGAGATTGTCAGGGTGGTCCGAGAACACTGAAGCTTTCTTT | CAWRLSGWSENTEAFF
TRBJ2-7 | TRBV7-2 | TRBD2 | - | TGTGCCAGCAGCTTAGAGGTGTCCCTTTTCGGGGGGGGTACAGACGAGCAGTACTTC | CASSLEVSLFGGGTDEQYF
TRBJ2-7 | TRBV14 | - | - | TGTGCCAGCAGCCGACAGTTCTACGAGCAGTACTTC | CASSRQFYEQYF
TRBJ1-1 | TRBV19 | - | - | TGTGCCAGTAGCCGTTTAAGGAAAGACATGAACACTGAAGCTTTCTTT | CASSRLRKDMNTEAFF
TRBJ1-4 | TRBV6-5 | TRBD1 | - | TGTGCCAGCAGAAACAGGGGCAACGAAAAACTGTTTTTT | CASRNRGNEKLFF
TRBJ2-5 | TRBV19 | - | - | TGTGCCAGTACGGCTGATCCGGGAGAGACCCAGTACTTC | CASTADPGETQYF
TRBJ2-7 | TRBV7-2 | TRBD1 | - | TGTGCCAGCAGGGCCGCGACAGGGCCGTTCGAGCAGTACTTC | CASRAATGPFEQYF
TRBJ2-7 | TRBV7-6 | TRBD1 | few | TGTGCCAGCAGCCCCGACAGGGCCTACGAGCAGTACTTC | CASSPDRAYEQYF
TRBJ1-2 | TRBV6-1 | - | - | TGTGCCAGCAGTGAATACGGGTGGGGCTACACCTTC | CASSEYGWGYTF
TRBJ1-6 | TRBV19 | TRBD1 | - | TGTGCCAGTACTGCAGACAGGGCTAATTCACCCCTCCACTTT | CASTADRANSPLHF
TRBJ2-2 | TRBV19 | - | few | TGTGCCAGTAGTACAGACCGCGTGTCTGGGGAGCTGTTTTTT | CASSTDRVSGELFF
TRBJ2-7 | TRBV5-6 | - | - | TGTGCCAGCAGCACGACTTTCGAGCAGTACTTC | CASSTTFEQYF
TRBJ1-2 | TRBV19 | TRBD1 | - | TGTGCCAGTAGTGCCGACAGGGACGCCTATGGCTACACCTTC | CASSADRDAYGYTF
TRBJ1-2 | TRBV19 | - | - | TGTGCCACGCACAACAACTATGGCTACACCTTC | CATHNNYGYTF
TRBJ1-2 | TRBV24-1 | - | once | TGTGCCACCAGTGATTTGGACAGGTTAGGTGGCTACACCTTC | CATSDLDRLGGYTF
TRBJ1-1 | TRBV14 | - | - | TGTGCCAGCAGCCACATAAACAGAAAGAACACTGAAGCTTTCTTT | CASSHINRKNTEAFF
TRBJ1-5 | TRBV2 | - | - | TGTGCCAGCAGTGAAACGGGGGGCGCGAGCAATCAGCCCCAGCATTTT | CASSETGGASNQPQHF
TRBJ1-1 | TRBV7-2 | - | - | TGTGCCAGCAGCTTCCCTCGATTCGGTGGGGAGGCCGAAGCTTTCTTT | CASSFPRFGGEAEAFF
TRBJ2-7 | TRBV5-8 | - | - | TGTGCCAGCAGCGTACCCGGGAGCTTATACGAGCAGTACTTC | CASSVPGSLYEQYF
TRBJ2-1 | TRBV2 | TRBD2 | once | TGTGCCAGCAGTGAAGACGGGGGGTTCTACAATGAGCAGTTCTTC | CASSEDGGFYNEQFF
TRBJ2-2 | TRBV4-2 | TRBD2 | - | TGTGCCAGCAGCCCGCGTGACCGGGGGGGGTTTACCGGGGAGCTGTTTTTT | CASSPRDRGGFTGELFF
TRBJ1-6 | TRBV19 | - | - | TGTGCCAGTAGTATAGATTCGTTTCTGGAGACACCCCTCCACTTT | CASSIDSFLETPLHF
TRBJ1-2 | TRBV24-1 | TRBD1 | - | TGTGCCACCAGTGGCCCGGGACAGGGTTTAGGCGGCTACACCTTC | CATSGPGQGLGGYTF
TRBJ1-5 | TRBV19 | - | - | TGTGCCAGTAGTATTAAGGGAGCACAGAATCAGCCCCAGCATTTT | CASSIKGAQNQPQHF
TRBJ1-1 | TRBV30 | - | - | TGTGCCTTCTCTTTGAACACTGAAGCTTTCTTT | CAFSLNTEAFF
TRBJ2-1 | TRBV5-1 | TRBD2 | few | TGCGCCAGCAGCCCCGGGGAGGGGAGGTCCTACAATGAGCAGTTCTTC | CASSPGEGRSYNEQFF
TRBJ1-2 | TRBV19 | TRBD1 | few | TGTGCCAGTAGTCGGGGACAGGGGTATGGCTACACCTTC | CASSRGQGYGYTF
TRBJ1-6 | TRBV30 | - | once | TGTGCCTGGACCCACCAGGGTGTGTCACCCCTCCACTTT | CAWTHQGVSPLHF
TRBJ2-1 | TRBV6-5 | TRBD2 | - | TGTGCCAGCAGTCCCGGGACTAGCGGGGGTGAGCAGTTCTTC | CASSPGTSGGEQFF
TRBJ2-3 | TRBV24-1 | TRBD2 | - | TGTGCCACCAGTGATTGGACTAGCGGGGGGCTAGCCACAGATACGCAGTATTTT | CATSDWTSGGLATDTQYF
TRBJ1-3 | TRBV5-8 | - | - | TGTGCCAGCAGCTTTCTAGACCTCCGAAACACCATATATTTT | CASSFLDLRNTIYF
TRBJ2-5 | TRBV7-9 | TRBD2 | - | TGTGCCAGCAGCTCTAGCGGTTCGGAGACCCAGTACTTC | CASSSSGSETQYF
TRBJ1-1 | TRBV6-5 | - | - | TGTGCCAGCAGTCACGTGGGACAACGGAACACTGAAGCTTTCTTT | CASSHVGQRNTEAFF
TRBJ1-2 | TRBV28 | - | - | TGTGCCAGCAGGACAACCCAGAGAATTCATGGCTACACCTTC | CASRTTQRIHGYTF
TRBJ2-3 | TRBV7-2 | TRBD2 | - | TGTGCCAGCAGCTTCGTTAGCGGGGCCACAGATACGCAGTATTTT | CASSFVSGATDTQYF
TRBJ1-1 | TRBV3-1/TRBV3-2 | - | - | TGTGCCAGCAGCCAAGAGTACGGACAGAACACTGAAGCTTTCTTT | CASSQEYGQNTEAFF
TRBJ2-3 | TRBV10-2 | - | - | TGCGCCAGCAGAGACATAATCATAGATACGCAGTATTTT | CASRDIIIDTQYF
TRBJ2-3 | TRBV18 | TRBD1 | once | TGTGCCAGCTCACCGACAGGGGGGTCAGATACGCAGTATTTT | CASSPTGGSDTQYF
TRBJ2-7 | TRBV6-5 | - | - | TGTGCCAGCAGTTACTCGGCACACTACGAGCAGTACTTC | CASSYSAHYEQYF
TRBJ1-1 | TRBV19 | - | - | TGTGCCAGTAGATCCGCAGGGGCCACTGAAGCTTTCTTT | CASRSAGATEAFF
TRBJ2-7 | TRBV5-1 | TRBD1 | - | TGCGCCAGCAGCTTGGGCCCCGGGACAGGGATCCACGAGCAGTACTTC | CASSLGPGTGIHEQYF